Below are 15 T cell receptor beta chains sequenced from a single sample in a study of long-term antiretroviral therapy in people with HIV. Runs used v3.0 of the immunoSEQ assay and were done at survey level. Only in-frame clones appear in the TCRdb table, and some are missing; sequencing was by immunoSEQ multiplex PCR. The table has approximately 17,000 clones, 80% to 95% seen once. Sequences were derived from unsorted PBMCs, sampled 0.6 years after starting antiretroviral therapy. The receptors stem from a woman between 40 and 55 years old with HIV.

V is TRBV7-9 and J is TRBJ2-2; 7 bases align to TRBD1. The ends lost 1 base at V and 3 bases at J; junction bases unmatched: 5. Germline values: CDR1 SEHNR, CDR2 FQNEAQ (reference sequence). The CDR3 covers 16 residues. Here the CDR3 reads CASSLEGGTDTGELFF. CDR3 DNA sequence: TGTGCCAGCAGCTTAGAAGGGGGCACGGACACCGGGGAGCTGTTTTTT.

This clone has more than one count but fewer than ten. The chain combines TRBV7-9 with TRBJ2-3; 9 bases agree with TRBD2. The germline V gene has CDR1 SEHNR and CDR2 FQNEAQ (reference sequence). V dropped 1 base and J dropped 4; count of bases not matched to a gene: 3. The CDR3 is 15 amino acids. In nucleotides, the CDR3 is TGTGCCAGCAGCTTAGAGCGGGGGGCGGCAGATACGCAGTATTTT. It yields the protein CASSLERGAADTQYF.

The chain joins TRBV4-3 to TRBJ2-7, with D possibly being TRBD1 (6 bases). Germline-derived CDR1 and CDR2 are LGHNA and YSLEER. With 0 bases removed from V and 3 bases from J, the gap between germline ends came to 12 bases. The CDR3 loop spans 15 amino acids. CDR3 region: CASSQEYRAYYEQYF. Written as DNA, the CDR3 is TGCGCCAGCAGCCAAGAGTACAGGGCCTACTACGAGCAGTACTTC.

This chain uses TRBV18 with TRBJ2-1, with 7 bases identical to TRBD1. CDR1 KGHSH and CDR2 LQKENI come from the germline V gene. With 3 bases clipped from V and 6 bases from J, the junction kept 14 bases outside the gene matches. The CDR3 loop spans 17 amino acids. DNA for the CDR3: TGTGCCAGCTCACCCGTCTCCGCACAGGGGAGTGGCAATGAGCAGTTCTTC. Translating it yields CASSPVSAQGSGNEQFF.

This chain connects TRBV19 to TRBJ1-1, with a weak D call TRBD1 (5 bases). The CDR3 runs 16 residues. The V gene lost 4 bases and the J gene lost 7 bases, with 22 bases spanning the gap. Germline values: CDR1 LNHDA, CDR2 SQIVND (reference sequence). The CDR3 here is CASSTPGTSGEFEAFF. For the CDR3, the DNA is TGTGCCAGTAGTACCCCCGGGACCTCGGGCGAGTTTGAAGCTTTCTTT. Complete variable domain (other parts from reference TRBV19 and TRBJ1-1): DGGITQSPKYLFRKEGQNVTLSCEQNLNHDAMYWYRQDPGQGLRLIYYSQIVNDFQKGDIAEGYSVSREKKESFPLTVTSAQKNPTAFYLCASSTPGTSGEFEAFFGQGTRLTVV.

The chain combines TRBV7-2 with TRBJ1-2; no clear D. Trimming shortened V by 4 bases and J by 8 bases, and 23 bases separated the two germline ends. Germline V lookup: CDR1 SGHTA, CDR2 FQGNSA. The CDR3 has 16 residues. DNA for the CDR3: TGTGCCAGCAGCTATGAACAATCAGGCAATCCTTGGGGCTACACCTTC. Protein: CASSYEQSGNPWGYTF.

A note on this clone: One junction end disagrees with the germline gene, perhaps due to a read error. Written as DNA, the CDR3 is TGTGCTAGCAGCTTACGGGCAGGCCGAGAGACCCAGTACTTC. This sequence encodes CASSLRAGRETQYF. The chain joins TRBV7-7 to TRBJ2-5; D gene ambiguous. CDR1 is SSHAT, CDR2 FNYEAQ, per germline (reference sequence). The CDR3 contains 14 residues.

V usage is TRBV11-3 and J usage is TRBJ2-2, with D possibly called TRBD1 or TRBD2 (6 bases each). V lost 1 base, J lost 0 bases, and 9 bases lay in between. CDR1 and CDR2 (germline): SGHNT, YENEEA. The CDR3 has 16 residues. This CDR3 reads CASSLGGAANTGELFF. CDR3 coding DNA: TGTGCCAGCAGCTTAGGGGGGGCGGCGAACACCGGGGAGCTGTTTTTT.

The table lists this clone with a count of one. This chain uses TRBV5-1 with TRBJ2-1, with 11 bases matching TRBD1. V was pared by 0 bases and J by 7 bases, with 9 bases of the junction left unmatched. The CDR3 runs 17 residues. The germline V gene encodes CDR1 SGHRS and CDR2 YFSETQ. The CDR3 nucleotides are TGCGCCAGCAGCTTGGCCCCGGGGACAGGGGGGACGAATGAGCAGTTCTTC. Translating gives CASSLAPGTGGTNEQFF.

The CDR3 DNA reads TGTGCCAGCAGCCTGGGACAGTTGAAGTATGAGCAGTTCTTC. Amino acid sequence: CASSLGQLKYEQFF. V gene TRBV7-2 combines with J gene TRBJ2-1, with 7 bases lining up with TRBD1. The V segment lost 5 bases and the J segment 8 bases; nucleotides outside the gene matches: 9. CDR1 is SGHTA and CDR2 is FQGNSA in the germline V gene. This CDR3 contains 14 residues.

The V and J genes are TRBV18 and TRBJ2-1; TRBD2 matches at 8 bases. J was trimmed by 8 bases and V by 3 bases; bases with no gene match: 6. CDR3 length: 14 residues. Germline CDR1 KGHSH, CDR2 LQKENI. DNA of the CDR3: TGTGCCAGCTCACCCTCGGGGGGGTCGGATGAGCAGTTCTTC. This sequence encodes CASSPSGGSDEQFF.

The rearrangement links TRBV29-1 to TRBJ1-2; 10 nucleotides agree with TRBD1. The V gene end was trimmed by 5 bases and the J gene end by 6 bases; junction bases not matched to a gene: 9. This CDR3 has 14 amino acids. CDR1 and CDR2 (germline): SQVTM, ANQGSEA. The CDR3 is CSVPGQGSGDGYTF. The CDR3 DNA reads as TGCAGCGTTCCGGGACAGGGGAGTGGGGATGGCTACACCTTC.

This sequence joins TRBV18 and TRBJ2-3; D remains ambiguous. The V gene lost 0 bases and the J gene lost 4 bases, with 8 bases spanning the gap. The CDR3 totals 14 residues. Germline V gene data show CDR1 as KGHSH and CDR2 as LQKENI. The CDR3 sequence is CASSPPVRSDTQYF. The CDR3 DNA reads TGTGCCAGCTCACCACCGGTCCGGTCAGATACGCAGTATTTT.

V usage is TRBV6-5 and J usage is TRBJ2-2; D call uncertain. Germline V gives CDR1 MNHEY, CDR2 SVGAGI. V lost 4 bases, J lost 4 bases, and 7 bases lay in between. The CDR3 sequence is 13 residues long. The CDR3 nucleotides are TGTGCCAGCAGTTCCCGTCCCACCGGGGAGCTGTTTTTT. Its translation: CASSSRPTGELFF.

This clone was found a few times. The genes are TRBV7-2 and TRBJ2-3, with 10 bases lining up with TRBD2. Losses at the gene ends were 8 bases for V and 5 bases for J; bases not matched to a gene: 13. The CDR3 loop spans 16 amino acids. Germline V gene lookup returns CDR1 SGHTA and CDR2 FQGNSA. CDR3 bases: TGTGCCAGCTCACTTCAAAGCGGGGGGGCCAGAGATACGCAGTATTTT. Protein: CASSLQSGGARDTQYF.